These 18 T cell receptor beta chains originate from one sample sequenced in a study of blood T cell repertoires in COVID-19. Assay: immunoSEQ multiplex PCR; the TCRdb copy retains only in-frame clones and omits some. This sample has around 220,000 clones, with under 90% found just once. Sequenced sample: peripheral blood. The receptors derive from a man in his forties or fifties with acute or convalescent COVID-19.

The chain uses TRBV4-1 and TRBJ2-7; 8 nucleotides align to TRBD1. Germline lookup yields CDR1 MGHRA and CDR2 YSYEKL. This CDR3 is built from 14 residues. V was pared by 6 bases and J by 2 bases, with 6 bases of the junction left unmatched. This CDR3 is CASSPSDRAYEQYF. For the CDR3, the DNA is TGCGCCAGCAGTCCCTCGGACAGGGCCTACGAGCAGTACTTC.

This chain uses TRBV6-5 with TRBJ2-1, with 7 bases lining up with TRBD2. V shed 9 bases and J 3 bases; nucleotides not matched to a gene: 5. This CDR3 is 13 amino acids long. CDR1 and CDR2 (germline): MNHEY, SVGAGI. The CDR3 loop is CASQLANYNEQFF. The DNA of the CDR3 is TGTGCCAGTCAACTAGCGAACTACAATGAGCAGTTCTTC.

This clone was found once. This sequence joins TRBV5-1 and TRBJ2-7, with D unclear. This CDR3 is 15 amino acids long. Looked up from germline, CDR1 is SGHRS and CDR2 is YFSETQ. Trimming removed 5 bases from V and 5 bases from J, with 20 bases in between. CDR3 nucleotide sequence: TGCGCCAGCAGTCGAGGTGTGGTTGGCAGACACGAGCAGTACTTC. This encodes CASSRGVVGRHEQYF.

The CDR3 coding sequence is TGCGCCAGCAGCCAAGCGACTAGCGGGGGCCCTTACAATGAGCAGTTCTTC. As protein: CASSQATSGGPYNEQFF. The chain couples TRBV4-1 to TRBJ2-1, with 12 bases that match TRBD2. With V trimmed by 1 base and J by 4 bases, 5 bases remained unmatched. The CDR3 is made up of 17 amino acids. The V gene's germline CDR1 is MGHRA and CDR2 YSYEKL.

For the CDR3, the DNA is TGTGCCAGCAGCCGTTCCGGGACAGGCGATGGCTACACCTTC. As protein: CASSRSGTGDGYTF. The chain carries TRBV6-5 and TRBJ1-2, with 8 bases that match TRBD1. Per germline, CDR1 MNHEY and CDR2 SVGAGI. The CDR3 sequence is 14 residues long. V shed 6 bases and J 6 bases; nucleotides not matched to a gene: 9.

This rearrangement joins TRBV12-3 or TRBV12-4 to TRBJ1-2; D remains unclear. V was trimmed by 6 bases and J by 8 bases, leaving 13 bases between them. The CDR3 totals 12 residues. This chain's CDR3 is CASSRELWGYTF. The CDR3 DNA reads as TGTGCCAGCAGCCGAGAACTATGGGGCTACACCTTC.

This clone was seen a single time. This chain connects TRBV9 to TRBJ1-2; TRBD1 is a possible D gene (5 bases). V was pared by 4 bases and J by 4 bases, with 11 bases between. Germline V CDR1 and CDR2: SGDLS, YYNGEE. The length of the CDR3 is 13 residues. CDR3 residues: CASSLDGGYGYTF. The CDR3, as DNA: TGTGCCAGCAGCCTAGACGGGGGCTATGGCTACACCTTC.

The chain uses TRBV13 and TRBJ2-6; D is undetermined. The CDR3 has 17 amino acids. Germline CDR1 PRHDT, CDR2 FYEKMQ (reference sequence). V was trimmed by 5 bases and J by 0 bases, leaving 14 bases between them. The CDR3 DNA is TGTGCCAGCAGCACCCAAGTTATTAGCTCTGGGGCCAACGTCCTGACTTTC. Translated: CASSTQVISSGANVLTF.

The V and J genes are TRBV29-1 and TRBJ2-3; maybe TRBD2 (6 bases). This CDR3 spans 16 amino acids. Germline CDR1 and CDR2: SQVTM and ANQGSEA. Trimming took 6 bases from V and 5 from J, leaving 24 bases between them. CDR3 nucleotide sequence: TGCAGCGTCTCGCCTTCGGTGTGGGGGACTGGAGATACGCAGTATTTT. This codes for CSVSPSVWGTGDTQYF.

The chain uses TRBV6-5 and TRBJ1-5; D is ambiguous. Germline CDR1 and CDR2: MNHEY and SVGAGI. Trimming cost V 8 bases and J 4 bases, with 18 bases left between them. The CDR3 runs to 15 residues. CDR3 amino acids: CASAAGRHDNQPQHF. CDR3 DNA: TGTGCCAGCGCCGCAGGTCGACACGATAATCAGCCCCAGCATTTT.

The rearrangement uses TRBV10-3 and TRBJ1-5; 9 bases fit TRBD1. Unmatched junction bases numbered 5, after V lost 9 bases and J lost 5 bases. This CDR3 has 13 residues. Germline CDR1 ENHRY, CDR2 SYGVKD. The CDR3 loop reads CAMQQGADQPQHF. For the CDR3, the DNA is TGTGCCATGCAACAGGGGGCAGATCAGCCCCAGCATTTT.

The chain has TRBV9 and TRBJ1-3, with a possible D match to TRBD1 (5 bases). CDR1 is SGDLS and CDR2 is YYNGEE in the germline V gene. This CDR3 spans 15 amino acids. Trimming left V 0 bases short and J 4 bases short, with 11 bases between. The DNA for the CDR3 is TGTGCCAGCAGCGTAGAGTGGGGCTCGGGAAACACCATATATTTT. Protein sequence: CASSVEWGSGNTIYF.

This chain uses TRBV9 with TRBJ2-7; perhaps TRBD1 as D (5 bases). There are 13 residues in the CDR3. V lost 2 bases, J lost 3 bases, and 9 bases lay in between. The germline CDR1 and CDR2 sequences are SGDLS and YYNGEE. The CDR3 here is CASSVGLYYEQYF. In DNA form, the CDR3 reads TGTGCCAGCAGCGTGGGGCTTTACTACGAGCAGTACTTC.

The chain employs TRBV4-1 and TRBJ1-5; D uncertain. CDR1 and CDR2 (germline): MGHRA, YSYEKL. Between the trimmed V and J ends, which lost 0 bases and 1 base, there was a span of 10 bases. The CDR3 totals 16 residues. CDR3 in DNA: TGCGCCAGCAGCCAAGATCTCCGGAGCAGCAATCAGCCCCAGCATTTT. Translation: CASSQDLRSSNQPQHF.

This chain uses TRBV5-1 with TRBJ2-1; D ambiguous. V shed 4 bases and J shed 5 bases, with 10 bases lying between them. Germline V gene data show CDR1 as SGHRS and CDR2 as YFSETQ. The CDR3 has 13 amino acids. The CDR3 sequence: CASSLQLDNEQFF. In DNA, the CDR3 is TGCGCCAGCAGCCTGCAATTAGACAATGAGCAGTTCTTC.

The chain joins TRBV3-1 (or the pseudogene TRBV3-2) to TRBJ1-2, with 9 nucleotides matching TRBD1. Trimming cost V 4 bases and J 10 bases; bases outside gene matches: 7. The CDR3 is 13 residues long. Germline V gene sequence: CDR1 LGHDT, CDR2 YNNKEL (reference sequence). CDR3 protein: CASSPGQGKDYTF. As DNA, the CDR3 is TGTGCCAGCAGCCCCGGACAGGGGAAAGACTACACCTTC.

DNA for the CDR3: TGTGCCAGCAGTCCCAGTTGGAACTATGGCTACACCTTC. Its translation: CASSPSWNYGYTF. The J gene is TRBJ1-2, the V gene TRBV27, with no clear D. Between the trimmed V and J ends, which lost 5 bases and 2 bases, there was a span of 9 bases. Germline loops: CDR1 MNHEY, CDR2 SMNVEV (reference sequence). This CDR3 is 13 amino acids long.

Written as DNA, the CDR3 is TGCGCCAGCAGCCTCGGGACAGGGATATTGCCCCAGCATTTT. Protein sequence: CASSLGTGILPQHF. The rearrangement uses TRBV4-1 and TRBJ1-5; TRBD1 matches at 9 bases. CDR3 length equals 14 residues. Trimming took 4 bases from V and 9 from J; bases not matched to a gene: 7. The germline V gene has CDR1 MGHRA and CDR2 YSYEKL.